This TCR beta chain is from a study of siplizumab effects on memory and regulatory T cells (dated by TCRdb to about 2019). In terms of the full investigation: The effect of the anti-CD2 antibody siplizumab on alloreactive T-cell subsets was examined in allogeneic mixed lymphocyte reactions constructed from human PBMCs. What the study reported, not specific to this receptor: Because sequences at frequencies below about 10^-5 were poorly captured, only a minor fraction of alloreactive clones could be mapped back to unstimulated subsets. Unstimulated naive T cells appeared to be more diverse than memory T cells, and naive cells seemed to make a substantial contribution to the alloresponse. Siplizumab significantly lowered the cumulative frequency of alloreactive sequences that could be traced to unstimulated CD4+ memory T cells. Whether proliferating Tregs from siplizumab cultures actually had suppressive function was not functionally confirmed. For roughly 75-96% of proliferating CD4+ or CD8+ clones, no naive or memory phenotype could be assigned. Of the alloreactive CD4+ clones that could be mapped, the Treg-derived share averaged 68.8% with siplizumab compared with under 35% in control reactions.

Sorted unstimulated T cells and proliferating T cells recovered from mixed lymphocyte reactions were subjected to TCRbeta CDR3 sequencing. Fresh whole blood from approximately 9 HLA-typed healthy donors was used to isolate PBMCs. Libraries were made using the immunoSEQ multiplex PCR assay. Approximately 10^5 TCR templates per sample were assayed by the deep sequencing platform. Genomic DNA extracted from sorted T cells was used for TCRbeta CDR3 sequencing. Processing in the source paper ran as follows. The R programming language was used for clonal analysis of TCRbeta CDR3 data. Unstimulated samples were compared with post-reaction CFSE-low samples to define alloreactive CD4+ and CD8+ clones. By matching sequences to the repertoires of sorted unstimulated Treg and non-Treg cells, each alloreactive CD4+ clone was assigned a regulatory or non-regulatory origin. TCRdb took over this immuneACCESS table, retaining in-frame rearrangements with V and J assigned. Such tables are incomplete; in checked studies, under half of the missing clones stem from an unresolved V gene, and the remainder is unexplained. For V, J and clone size, that table is used; D and trimming come from the DNA. The sample contains roughly 70,000 clones, 93% of them found a single time. The ten largest make up roughly 5.2% of the sample.

Reading the germline V gene gives CDR1 SGHDT and CDR2 YYEEEE. At the junction V is shortened by 2 bases and J by 0 bases; bases outside the gene matches: 9. The CDR3 goes from the cysteine to the phenylalanine over 18 residues. Just CDR3 DNA is preserved here, 54 bases in frame from base 1. Concerning this clone itself: It has no known antigen specificity. Per-base qualities were not stored, and no clone one base away is much larger.

The chain employs TRBV5-6 and TRBJ2-1; the central 9 bases match TRBD2. This TCR was sampled from a human donor in good health. Sequenced sample: CD8+ T cells sorted from blood. The CDR3 has the sequence CASSFASGVTRSYNEQFF. At the DNA level, the sequence is TGTGCCAGCAGCTTTGCTAGCGGGGTCACTCGCTCCTACAATGAGCAGTTCTTC.